Given below is one T cell receptor beta chain in context. Sequenced by immunoSEQ multiplex PCR; TCRdb stores in-frame clones only, minus some. The sample has about 180,000 clones, about four fifths seen once; the top ten hold about 8.3%. This sample is part of a study of blood T cell repertoires in COVID-19. Turning to the study itself: From the United States, Italy and Spain came samples of acute and convalescent COVID-19. PBMCs, B-cell-depleted T cells, or T cells provided the cDNA or gDNA that made up the material.

This CDR3 is 12 amino acids long. V was trimmed by 1 base and J by 14 bases, leaving 12 bases between them. CDR1 and CDR2 from the germline V gene are LGHNT and FRNRAP. What was sequenced was peripheral blood. The receptor was derived from a woman aged 70 to 79 with COVID-19, enrolled during active disease. The rearrangement links TRBV12-5 to TRBJ2-1; possibly TRBD1 for D (5 bases). The CDR3: CASGLEGPLKFF. The CDR3 nucleotides are TGTGCTAGTGGTTTGGAGGGGCCCCTTAAGTTCTTC.